This paragraph covers one T cell receptor beta chain sequence. The read falls 3 residues short of the CDR3 end, and the missing part is taken from the germline J gene. Control and CVID samples contributed equal amounts of genomic DNA. Sequenced by immunoSEQ multiplex PCR; TCRdb stores in-frame clones only, minus some. The table lists roughly 40,000 clones, with no singletons. These data originate in a study of T cell clonality in common variable immunodeficiency. Germline values: CDR1 SEHNR, CDR2 FQNEAQ (reference sequence). CDR3 length equals 13 residues. Sample: peripheral blood mononuclear cells. This receptor was taken from a person between 18 and 69 years old in good health. The rearrangement uses TRBV7-9 and TRBJ1-2; D possibly corresponds to TRBD1 (6 bases). Partial CDR3 DNA: TGTGCCAGCAGCTTGGACAGCCCCTACGAC. This codes for CASSLDSPYD. The full-length CDR3 reads as CASSLDSPYDYTF.